The present TCR beta chain was sequenced within a study of OX40 agonist ivuxolimab in advanced cancers. For the wider study: Ivuxolimab, which targeted the costimulatory receptor OX40 (CD134), was an agonistic, fully human IgG2 monoclonal antibody. Intravenous ivuxolimab was administered to patients every 2 weeks at six dose levels: 0.01, 0.1, 0.3, 1.5, 3 and 10 mg/kg. Of the approximately 53 patients in dose escalation, about 20 had hepatocellular carcinoma, around 15 had melanoma, 9 had renal cell carcinoma and 9 had head and neck cancer. In the dose-escalation cohort, about four fifths of patients were male, and the mean age was 60 years with a range of roughly 23 to 90. Patients were allowed to have had prior anti-PD-1, anti-PD-L1 or anti-CTLA-4 therapy, and approximately 40% of the dose-escalation patients had been treated with checkpoint inhibitors. Partial responses occurred in three dose-escalation patients: two with cutaneous melanoma and one with hepatocellular carcinoma. Peripheral TCRbeta sequencing aimed to test whether ivuxolimab altered TCR sequence diversity and caused clonal T-cell expansion. The paper describes the monotherapy dose-escalation part (N of about 54 patients) of the phase I trial of ivuxolimab. What the authors observed across the whole study: The antigen specificity of the peripheral T cells that underwent clonal expansion was not determined. Low levels of normalized T-cell clonal expansion were also seen in some patients who did not respond. At doses of 0.1 to 3.0 mg/kg, clonal expansion of both CD4+ and CD8+ T cells in blood was seen between baseline and week 6. After ivuxolimab, CD8+ T cells had more expanded clones than CD4+ T cells on average. Partial responders in the 0.1-3.0 mg/kg groups had among the lowest normalized peripheral clonal expansion, especially among CD8+ T cells.

Patients with autoimmune disease history or receiving systemic immunosuppression were excluded from the trial. Peripheral blood for TCR sequencing was drawn from every dose cohort at baseline, at cycle 4 day 1 and at cycle 7 day 1. The samples were taken from a phase I, first-in-human, multicenter, open-label dose-escalation trial of ivuxolimab. Adults with locally advanced or metastatic melanoma, renal cell carcinoma, hepatocellular carcinoma or head and neck squamous cell carcinoma were enrolled in the trial. CD4+ and CD8+ T cells were sorted separately from peripheral blood before TCR sequencing. Clipping removes 10 bases from V and 0 bases from J, with 13 as the unmatched junction base count. The CDR3 runs 16 amino acids, cysteine and phenylalanine included. Of the read, only the CDR3 DNA is kept; its 48 bases are in frame from base 1. Via the germline V gene, CDR1 is MDHEN and CDR2 SYDVKM. Concerning this clone: The antigen it binds to is not known. The sample holds no much larger clone one base away, and base qualities are not on file.

Genomic DNA was isolated from the sorted cells so that the TCRbeta CDR3 region could be sequenced. The immunoSEQ Assay was used to sequence the TCRbeta CDR3 regions. Held by TCRdb, this immuneACCESS table contains in-frame sequences only and omits some clones. Under half of the omission traces to an unresolved V gene where checked; the cause of the rest is unknown. Within this sample are some 25,000 clones, with around four fifths of them counted one time only. In total, the top ten clones hold more than 25% of the sample. The source was CD4+ or CD8+ T cells sorted from blood, collected in a trial of the OX40 agonist ivuxolimab. The sequence is built from TRBV28 and TRBJ2-7; the central 9 bases match TRBD2. The sequence was collected from an adult with an advanced solid tumor such as melanoma, head and neck, liver or kidney cancer. The CDR3 sequence is CAIRPGLARSSYEQYF. The sequenced DNA is TGTGCCATCCGCCCCGGACTAGCGCGTAGCTCCTACGAGCAGTACTTC.